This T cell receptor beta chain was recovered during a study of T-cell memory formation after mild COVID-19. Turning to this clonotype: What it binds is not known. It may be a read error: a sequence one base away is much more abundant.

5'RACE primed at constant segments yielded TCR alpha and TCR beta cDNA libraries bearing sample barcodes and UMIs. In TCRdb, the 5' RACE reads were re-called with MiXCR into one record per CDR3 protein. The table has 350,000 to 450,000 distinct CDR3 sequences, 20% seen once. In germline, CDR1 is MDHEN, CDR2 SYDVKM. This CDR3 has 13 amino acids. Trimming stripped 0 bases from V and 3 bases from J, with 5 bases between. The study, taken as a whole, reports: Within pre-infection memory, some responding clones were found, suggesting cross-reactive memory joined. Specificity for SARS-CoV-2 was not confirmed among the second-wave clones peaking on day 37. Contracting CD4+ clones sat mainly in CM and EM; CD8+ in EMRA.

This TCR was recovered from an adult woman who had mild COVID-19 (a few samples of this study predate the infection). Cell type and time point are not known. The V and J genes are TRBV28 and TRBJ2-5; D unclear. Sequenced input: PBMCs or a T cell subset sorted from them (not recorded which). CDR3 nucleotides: TGTGCCAGCAGTTTATGGCAGAAAGAGACCCAGTACTTC. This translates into CASSLWQKETQYF.